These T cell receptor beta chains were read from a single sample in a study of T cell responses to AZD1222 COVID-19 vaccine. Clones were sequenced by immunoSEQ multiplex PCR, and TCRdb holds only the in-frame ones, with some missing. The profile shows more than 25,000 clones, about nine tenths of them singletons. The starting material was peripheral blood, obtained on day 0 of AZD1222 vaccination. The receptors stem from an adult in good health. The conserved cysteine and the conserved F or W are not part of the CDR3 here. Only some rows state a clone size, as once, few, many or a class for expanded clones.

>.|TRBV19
ASSGWDRENIQY
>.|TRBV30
AWSVLGSGTYEQY
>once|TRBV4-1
ASSRLGATNEKLF
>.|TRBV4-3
ASSQEGGSNQPQH
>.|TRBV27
ASSLSPSGGQPQH
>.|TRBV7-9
ASSVGEYEQY
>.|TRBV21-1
ASSPSAGACDGHGYT
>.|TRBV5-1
ASTRGGQEKLF
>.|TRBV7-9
ASSWRQDNEQF
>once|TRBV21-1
ASSKVIACIYEQY
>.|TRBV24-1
ATSNREQGHGELF
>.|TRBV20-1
SASGQGTEQF
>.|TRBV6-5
ASSYITPTTYNEQF
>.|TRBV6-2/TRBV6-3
ASSYSPSGSIYNEQF
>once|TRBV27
ASRPSSGRPYEQY
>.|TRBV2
ASSGLTDTQY
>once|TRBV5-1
ASSLTGGAGNSPLH
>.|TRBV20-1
SASSHLATHYEQY
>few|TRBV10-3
AISDMVSVSPGTEAF
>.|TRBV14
ASSLGTSFVYEQY
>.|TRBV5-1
ASTGVAGLPDTQY
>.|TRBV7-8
ASSLRVIGGKLF
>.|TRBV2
ASQGTGGNYEQY
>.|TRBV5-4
ASSIGLAASYNEQF
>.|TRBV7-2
ASSSSLAHNEQF
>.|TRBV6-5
ASRVLGTGFYEQY
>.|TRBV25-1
ASSESGQGNQPQH
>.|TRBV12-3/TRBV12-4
ASSPLPNEQF
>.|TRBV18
ASSPQGVNQPQH
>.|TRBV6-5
ATQDPHNYGYT
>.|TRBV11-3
ASTAPHSRGNQPQH
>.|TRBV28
ASSLSIAGGVPYEQY
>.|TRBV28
ASSFLYSSPTNEKLF
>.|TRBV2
ASSEWITGAF
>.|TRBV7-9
ASSLAVTGGEKLF
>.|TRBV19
ASKTGSYSNQPQH
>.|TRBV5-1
ASSLEASGSVTEQF
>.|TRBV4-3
ASSQEKGAYQPQH
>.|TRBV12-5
ASGLASGIELH
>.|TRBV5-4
ASTLKLAGVGNEQF
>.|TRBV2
ASRTRQGNEKLF
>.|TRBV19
ASSMLAGHSYNEQF